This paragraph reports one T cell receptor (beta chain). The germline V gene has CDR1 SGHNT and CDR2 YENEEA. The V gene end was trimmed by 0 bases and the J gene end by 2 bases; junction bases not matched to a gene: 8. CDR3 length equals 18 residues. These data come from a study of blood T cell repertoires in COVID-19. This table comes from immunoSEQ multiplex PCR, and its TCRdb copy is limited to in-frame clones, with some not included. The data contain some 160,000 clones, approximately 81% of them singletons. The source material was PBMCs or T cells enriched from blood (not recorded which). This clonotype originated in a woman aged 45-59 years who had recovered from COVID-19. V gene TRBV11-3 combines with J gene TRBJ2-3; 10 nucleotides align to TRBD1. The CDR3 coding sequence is TGTGCCAGCAGCTTAGATCCCGGACAGGGGGAGGACACAGATACGCAGTATTTT. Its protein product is CASSLDPGQGEDTDTQYF.